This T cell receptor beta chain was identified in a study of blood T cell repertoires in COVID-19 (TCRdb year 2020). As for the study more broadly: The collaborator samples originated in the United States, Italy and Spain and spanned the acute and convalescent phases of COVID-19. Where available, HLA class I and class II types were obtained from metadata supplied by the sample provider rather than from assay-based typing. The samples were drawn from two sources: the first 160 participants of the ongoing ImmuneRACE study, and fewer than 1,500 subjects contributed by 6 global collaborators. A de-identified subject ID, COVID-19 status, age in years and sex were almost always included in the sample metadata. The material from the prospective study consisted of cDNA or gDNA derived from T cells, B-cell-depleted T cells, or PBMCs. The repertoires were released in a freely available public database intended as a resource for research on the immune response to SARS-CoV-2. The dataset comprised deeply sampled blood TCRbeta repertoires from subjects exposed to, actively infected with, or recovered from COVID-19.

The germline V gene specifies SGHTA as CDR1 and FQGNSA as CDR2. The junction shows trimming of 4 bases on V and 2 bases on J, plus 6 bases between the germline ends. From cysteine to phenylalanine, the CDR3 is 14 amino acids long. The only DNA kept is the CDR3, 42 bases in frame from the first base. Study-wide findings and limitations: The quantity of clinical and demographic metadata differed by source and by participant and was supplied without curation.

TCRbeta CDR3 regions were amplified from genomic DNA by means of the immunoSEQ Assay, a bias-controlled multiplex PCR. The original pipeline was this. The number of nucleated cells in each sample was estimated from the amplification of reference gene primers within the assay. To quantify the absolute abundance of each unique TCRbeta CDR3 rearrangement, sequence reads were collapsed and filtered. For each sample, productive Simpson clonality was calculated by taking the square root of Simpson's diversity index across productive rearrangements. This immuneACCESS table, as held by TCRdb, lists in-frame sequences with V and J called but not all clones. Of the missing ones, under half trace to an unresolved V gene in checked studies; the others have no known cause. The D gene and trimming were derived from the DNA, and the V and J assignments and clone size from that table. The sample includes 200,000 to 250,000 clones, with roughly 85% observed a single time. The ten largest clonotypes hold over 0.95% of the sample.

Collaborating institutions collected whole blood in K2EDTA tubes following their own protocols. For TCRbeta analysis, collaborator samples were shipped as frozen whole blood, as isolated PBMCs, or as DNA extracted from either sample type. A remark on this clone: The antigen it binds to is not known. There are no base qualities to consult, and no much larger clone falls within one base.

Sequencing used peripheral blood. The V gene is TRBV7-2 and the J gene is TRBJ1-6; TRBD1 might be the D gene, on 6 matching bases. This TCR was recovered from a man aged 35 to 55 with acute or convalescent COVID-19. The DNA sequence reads TGTGCCAGCAGCTACAGGGCCTATAATTCACCCCTCCACTTT. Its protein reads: CASSYRAYNSPLHF.